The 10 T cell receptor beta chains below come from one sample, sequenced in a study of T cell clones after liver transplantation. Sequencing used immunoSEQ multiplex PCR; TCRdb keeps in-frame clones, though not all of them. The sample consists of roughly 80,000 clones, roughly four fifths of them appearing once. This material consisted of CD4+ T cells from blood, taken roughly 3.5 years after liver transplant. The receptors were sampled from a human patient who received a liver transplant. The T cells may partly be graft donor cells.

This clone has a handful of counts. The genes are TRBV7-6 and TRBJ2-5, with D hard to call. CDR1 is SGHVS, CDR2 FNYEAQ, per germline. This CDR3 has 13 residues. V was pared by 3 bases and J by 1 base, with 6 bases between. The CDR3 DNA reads TGTGCCAGCAGCTTGTACTCCCAAGAGACCCAGTACTTC. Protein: CASSLYSQETQYF.

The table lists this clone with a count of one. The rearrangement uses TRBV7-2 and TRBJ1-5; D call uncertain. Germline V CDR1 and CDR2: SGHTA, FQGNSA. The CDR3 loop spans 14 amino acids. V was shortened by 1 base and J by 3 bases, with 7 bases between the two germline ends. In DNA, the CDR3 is TGTGCCAGCAGCTTAGGTTACTTCAATCAGCCCCAGCATTTT. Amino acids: CASSLGYFNQPQHF.

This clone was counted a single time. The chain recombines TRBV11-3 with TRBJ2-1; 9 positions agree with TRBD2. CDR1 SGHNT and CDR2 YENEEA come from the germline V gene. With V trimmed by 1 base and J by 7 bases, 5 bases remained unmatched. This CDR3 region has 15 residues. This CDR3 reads CASSLGGGRANEQFF. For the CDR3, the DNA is TGTGCCAGCAGCTTAGGGGGCGGGAGGGCTAATGAGCAGTTCTTC. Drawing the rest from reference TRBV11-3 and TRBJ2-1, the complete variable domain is EAGVVQSPRYKIIEKKQPVAFWCNPISGHNTLYWYLQNLGQGPELLIRYENEEAVDDSQLPKDRFSAERLKGVDSTLKIQPAELGDSAVYLCASSLGGGRANEQFFGPGTRLTVL.

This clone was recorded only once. The CDR3 reads CASSIPGHASSGNTIYF. Written as DNA, the CDR3 is TGTGCCAGTAGTATCCCGGGACACGCGAGCTCTGGAAACACCATATATTTT. The gene calls are TRBV19 and TRBJ1-3; weak D call: TRBD1 (6 bases). Trimming removed 3 bases at V and 0 bases at J, with 15 bases between. The CDR3 covers 17 residues. CDR1 and CDR2 from the germline V gene are LNHDA and SQIVND (reference sequence).

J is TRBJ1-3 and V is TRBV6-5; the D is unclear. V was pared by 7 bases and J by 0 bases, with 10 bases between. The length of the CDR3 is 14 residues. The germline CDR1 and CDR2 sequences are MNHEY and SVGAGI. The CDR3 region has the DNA TGTGCCAGCAAGGCCGCGAACTCTGGAAACACCATATATTTT. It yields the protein CASKAANSGNTIYF.

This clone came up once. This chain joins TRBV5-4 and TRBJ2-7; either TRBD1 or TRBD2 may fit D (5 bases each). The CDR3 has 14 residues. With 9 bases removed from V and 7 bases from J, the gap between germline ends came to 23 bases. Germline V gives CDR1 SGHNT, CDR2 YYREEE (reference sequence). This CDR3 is CATSTPGTPSEQYF. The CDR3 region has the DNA TGTGCCACGTCAACTCCGGGGACCCCCTCTGAGCAGTACTTC.

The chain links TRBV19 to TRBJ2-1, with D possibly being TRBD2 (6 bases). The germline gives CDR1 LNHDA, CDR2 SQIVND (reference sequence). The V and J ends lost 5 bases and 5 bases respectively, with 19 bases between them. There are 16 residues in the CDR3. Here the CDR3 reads CASSYSDGRRDNEQFF. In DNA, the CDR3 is TGTGCCAGTAGTTATTCCGACGGACGGAGGGACAATGAGCAGTTCTTC.

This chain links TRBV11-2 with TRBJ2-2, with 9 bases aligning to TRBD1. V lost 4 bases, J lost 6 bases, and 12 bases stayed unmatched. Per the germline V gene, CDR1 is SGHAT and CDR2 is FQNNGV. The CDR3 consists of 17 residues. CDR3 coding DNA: TGTGCCAGCAGCTCCCACCGGGACAGGGTAACGCCCGGGGAGCTGTTTTTT. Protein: CASSSHRDRVTPGELFF.

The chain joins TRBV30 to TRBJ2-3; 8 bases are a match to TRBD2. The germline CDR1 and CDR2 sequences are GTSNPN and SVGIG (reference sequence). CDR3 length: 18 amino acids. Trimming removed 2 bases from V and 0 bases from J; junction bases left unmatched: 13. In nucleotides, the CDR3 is TGTGCCTGGAGTCCGACTAGCGTGGAATCCTATAGCACAGATACGCAGTATTTT. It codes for CAWSPTSVESYSTDTQYF.

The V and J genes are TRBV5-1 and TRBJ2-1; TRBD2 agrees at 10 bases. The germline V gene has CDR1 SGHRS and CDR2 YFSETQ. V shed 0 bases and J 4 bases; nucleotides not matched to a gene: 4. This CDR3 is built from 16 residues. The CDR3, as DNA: TGCGCCAGCAGCTTGGTATTACTAGCGGGATACAATGAGCAGTTCTTC. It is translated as CASSLVLLAGYNEQFF. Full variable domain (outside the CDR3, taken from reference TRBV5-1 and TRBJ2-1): KAGVTQTPRYLIKTRGQQVTLSCSPISGHRSVSWYQQTPGQGLQFLFEYFSETQRNKGNFPGRFSGRQFSNSRSEMNVSTLELGDSALYLCASSLVLLAGYNEQFFGPGTRLTVL.